This entry concerns a single T cell receptor beta chain. Clones were sequenced by immunoSEQ multiplex PCR, and TCRdb holds only the in-frame ones, with some missing. This table has hundreds of thousands of clones, approximately 86% appearing once. These data are taken from a study of blood T cell repertoires in COVID-19. Germline V gives CDR1 KGHDR, CDR2 SFDVKD. V was clipped by 3 bases and J by 4 bases, with 9 bases between them. This CDR3 spans 14 amino acids. The TCR was taken from a woman in her 70s with COVID-19, enrolled during active disease. Sequenced material: peripheral blood. The V gene is TRBV24-1, the J gene TRBJ1-3; D is perhaps TRBD1 (6 bases). The CDR3: CATSDPGEGNTIYF. The CDR3 DNA sequence: TGTGCCACCAGTGATCCAGGGGAAGGAAACACCATATATTTT.